The present T cell receptor (beta chain) was sequenced within a study of T cells in localized non-small cell lung cancer. Study findings and constraints: Blood T cell density predicted longer survival; adjacent-lung clonality, shorter. There were a median around 57 of the top 100 tumor clones appearing in adjacent lung. The highest T cell clonality was in uninvolved adjacent lung, above tumor.

This clone showed up just a few times. Its antigen is still unknown. Method: immunoSEQ multiplex PCR; TCRdb's copy keeps in-frame clones and lacks some. The sample consists of roughly 1,700 clones, roughly 24% of them appearing once. Germline-derived CDR1 and CDR2 are LNHNV and YYDKDF (reference sequence). The CDR3 has 15 residues. Trimming cost V 0 bases and J 9 bases, with 15 bases left between them. V is TRBV15 and J is TRBJ2-1; D not resolved. The sample in question was lung tumor tissue, obtained before any cancer treatment. The receptor's source is a male donor older than 55 with stage II squamous cell lung carcinoma. The CDR3 spells CATSRDLPATGEQFF. DNA for the CDR3: TGTGCCACCAGCAGAGATCTCCCCGCTACGGGTGAGCAGTTCTTC. Full variable domain (rest looked up from reference TRBV15 and TRBJ2-1): DAMVIQNPRYQVTQFGKPVTLSCSQTLNHNVMYWYQQKSSQAPKLLFHYYDKDFNNEADTPDNFQSRRPNTSFCFLDIRSPGLGDTAMYLCATSRDLPATGEQFFGPGTRLTVL.